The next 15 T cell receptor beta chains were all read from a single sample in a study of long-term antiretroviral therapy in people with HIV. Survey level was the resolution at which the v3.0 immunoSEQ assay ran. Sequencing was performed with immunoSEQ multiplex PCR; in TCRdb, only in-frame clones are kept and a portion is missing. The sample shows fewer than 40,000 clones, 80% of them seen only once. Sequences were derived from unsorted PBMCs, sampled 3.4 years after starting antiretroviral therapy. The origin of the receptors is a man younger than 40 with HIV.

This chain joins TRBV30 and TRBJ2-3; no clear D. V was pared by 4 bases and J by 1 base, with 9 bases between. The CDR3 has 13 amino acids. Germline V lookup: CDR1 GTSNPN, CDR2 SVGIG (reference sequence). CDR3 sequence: CAWNTGGTDTQYF. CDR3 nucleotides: TGTGCCTGGAATACCGGAGGCACAGATACGCAGTATTTT.

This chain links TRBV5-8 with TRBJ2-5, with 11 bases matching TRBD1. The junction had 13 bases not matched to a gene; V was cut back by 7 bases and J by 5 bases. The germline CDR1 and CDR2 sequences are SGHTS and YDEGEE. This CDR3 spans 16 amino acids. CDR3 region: CASGTGGFKGSETQYF. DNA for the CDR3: TGTGCCAGCGGGACAGGGGGTTTTAAGGGTTCGGAGACCCAGTACTTC.

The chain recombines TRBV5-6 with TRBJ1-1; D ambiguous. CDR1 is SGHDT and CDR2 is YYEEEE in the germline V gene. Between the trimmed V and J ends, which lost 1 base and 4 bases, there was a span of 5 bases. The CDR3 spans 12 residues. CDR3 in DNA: TGTGCCAGCAGCTTGATAGGCACTGAAGCTTTCTTT. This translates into CASSLIGTEAFF. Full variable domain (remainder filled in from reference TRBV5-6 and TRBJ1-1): DAGVTQSPTHLIKTRGQQVTLRCSPKSGHDTVSWYQQALGQGPQFIFQYYEEEERQRGNFPDRFSGHQFPNYSSELNVNALLLGDSALYLCASSLIGTEAFFGQGTRLTVV.

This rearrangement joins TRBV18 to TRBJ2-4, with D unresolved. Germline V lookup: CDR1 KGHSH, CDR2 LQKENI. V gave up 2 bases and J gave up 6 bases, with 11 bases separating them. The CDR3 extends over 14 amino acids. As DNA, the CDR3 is TGTGCCAGCTCACCAGCGAGGCAGGCAAACATTCAGTACTTC. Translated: CASSPARQANIQYF.

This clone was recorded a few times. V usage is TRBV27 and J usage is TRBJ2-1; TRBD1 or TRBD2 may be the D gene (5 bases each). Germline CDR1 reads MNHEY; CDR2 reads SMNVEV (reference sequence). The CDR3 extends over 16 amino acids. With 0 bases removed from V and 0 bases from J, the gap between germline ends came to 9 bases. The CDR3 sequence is CASSLSWDPSYNEQFF. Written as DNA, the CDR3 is TGTGCCAGCAGTTTATCGTGGGACCCCTCCTACAATGAGCAGTTCTTC.

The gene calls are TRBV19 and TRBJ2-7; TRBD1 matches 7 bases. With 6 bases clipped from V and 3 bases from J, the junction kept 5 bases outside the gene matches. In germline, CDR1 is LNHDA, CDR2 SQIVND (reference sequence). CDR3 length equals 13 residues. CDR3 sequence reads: CASRNPGGYEQYF. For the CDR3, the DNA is TGTGCCAGTAGGAACCCAGGGGGCTACGAGCAGTACTTC.

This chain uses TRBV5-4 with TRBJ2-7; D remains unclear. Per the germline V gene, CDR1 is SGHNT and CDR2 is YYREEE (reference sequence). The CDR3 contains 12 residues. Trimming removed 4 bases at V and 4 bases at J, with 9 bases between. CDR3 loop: CASSVDGYEQYF. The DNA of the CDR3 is TGTGCCAGCAGCGTGGACGGATACGAGCAGTACTTC.

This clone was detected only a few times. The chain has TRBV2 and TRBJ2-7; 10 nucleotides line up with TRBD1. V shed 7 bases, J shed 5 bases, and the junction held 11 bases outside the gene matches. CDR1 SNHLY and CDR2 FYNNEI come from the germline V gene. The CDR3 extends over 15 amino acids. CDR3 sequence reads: CASKRTGGLYDEQYF. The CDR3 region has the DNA TGTGCCAGCAAGAGGACAGGGGGACTCTACGACGAGCAGTACTTC.

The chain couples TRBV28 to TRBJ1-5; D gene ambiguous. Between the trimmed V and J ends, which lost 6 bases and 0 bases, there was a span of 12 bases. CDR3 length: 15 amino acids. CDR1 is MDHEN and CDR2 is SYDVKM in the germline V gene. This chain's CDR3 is CASSLPRGSNQPQHF. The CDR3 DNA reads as TGTGCCAGCAGCCTTCCGCGGGGTAGCAATCAGCCCCAGCATTTT.

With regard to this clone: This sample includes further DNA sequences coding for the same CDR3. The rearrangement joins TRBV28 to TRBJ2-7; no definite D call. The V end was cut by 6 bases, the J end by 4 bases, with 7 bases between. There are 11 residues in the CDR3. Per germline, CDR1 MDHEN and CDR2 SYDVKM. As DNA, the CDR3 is TGTGCCAGCAGCCGACGGTACGAGCAGTACTTC. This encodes CASSRRYEQYF.

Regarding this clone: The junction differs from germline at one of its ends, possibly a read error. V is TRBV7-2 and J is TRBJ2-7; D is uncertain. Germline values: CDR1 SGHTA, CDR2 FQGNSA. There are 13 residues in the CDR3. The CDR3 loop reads CASSQPYSDEQYF. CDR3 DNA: TGTGCCAGCAGTCAACCATACTCCGACGAGCAGTACTTC.

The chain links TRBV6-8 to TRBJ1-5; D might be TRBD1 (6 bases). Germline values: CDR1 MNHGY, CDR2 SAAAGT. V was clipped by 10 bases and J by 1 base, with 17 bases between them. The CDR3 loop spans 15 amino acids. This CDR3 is CATKGGRESNQPQHF. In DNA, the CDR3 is TGTGCCACCAAGGGGGGACGGGAAAGCAATCAGCCCCAGCATTTT.

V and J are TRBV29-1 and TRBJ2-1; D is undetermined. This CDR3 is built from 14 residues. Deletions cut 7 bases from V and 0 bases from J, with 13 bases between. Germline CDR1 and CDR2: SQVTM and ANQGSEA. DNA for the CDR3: TGCAGCGCCGAACTATCGGTCTCCTACAATGAGCAGTTCTTC. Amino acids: CSAELSVSYNEQFF.

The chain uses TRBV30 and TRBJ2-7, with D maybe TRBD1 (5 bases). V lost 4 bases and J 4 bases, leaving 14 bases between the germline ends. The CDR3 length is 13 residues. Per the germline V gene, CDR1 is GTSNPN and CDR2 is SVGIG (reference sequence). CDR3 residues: CAWTAQGFYEQYF. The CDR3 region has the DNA TGTGCCTGGACCGCCCAGGGTTTTTACGAGCAGTACTTC.

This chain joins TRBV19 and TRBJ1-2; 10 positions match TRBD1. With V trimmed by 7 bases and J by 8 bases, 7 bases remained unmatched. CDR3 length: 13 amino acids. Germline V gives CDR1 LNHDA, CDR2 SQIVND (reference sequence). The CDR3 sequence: CASTLTGGRGYTF. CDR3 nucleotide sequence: TGTGCCAGTACCTTGACAGGGGGCAGGGGCTACACCTTC.